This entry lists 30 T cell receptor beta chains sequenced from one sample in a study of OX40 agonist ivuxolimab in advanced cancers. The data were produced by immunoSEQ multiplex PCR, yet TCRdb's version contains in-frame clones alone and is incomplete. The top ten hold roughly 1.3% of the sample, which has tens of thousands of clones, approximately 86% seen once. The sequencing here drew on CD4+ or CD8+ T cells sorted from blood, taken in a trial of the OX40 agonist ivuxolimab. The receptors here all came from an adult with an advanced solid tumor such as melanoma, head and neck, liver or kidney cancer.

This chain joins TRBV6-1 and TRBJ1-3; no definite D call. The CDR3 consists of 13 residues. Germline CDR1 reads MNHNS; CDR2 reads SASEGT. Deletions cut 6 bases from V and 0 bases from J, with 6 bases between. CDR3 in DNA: TGTGCCAGCAGAGCGAACTCTGGAAACACCATATATTTT. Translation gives CASRANSGNTIYF.

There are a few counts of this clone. As DNA, the CDR3 is TGTGCCAGCAGCTTGGTGACTCAATCTGGGGCCAACGTCCTGACTTTC. Its translation is CASSLVTQSGANVLTF. This chain joins TRBV5-5 and TRBJ2-6; D uncertain. Germline CDR1 and CDR2: SGHKS and YYEKEE (reference sequence). The CDR3 length is 16 residues. Trimming took off 0 bases at V and 1 base at J, with 8 bases between the two ends.

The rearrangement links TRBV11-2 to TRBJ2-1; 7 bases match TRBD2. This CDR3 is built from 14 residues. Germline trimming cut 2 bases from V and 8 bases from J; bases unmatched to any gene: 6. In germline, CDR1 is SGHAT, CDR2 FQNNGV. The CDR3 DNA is TGTGCCAGCAGCTTACAGCGGGGCATAGATGAGCAGTTCTTC. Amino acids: CASSLQRGIDEQFF.

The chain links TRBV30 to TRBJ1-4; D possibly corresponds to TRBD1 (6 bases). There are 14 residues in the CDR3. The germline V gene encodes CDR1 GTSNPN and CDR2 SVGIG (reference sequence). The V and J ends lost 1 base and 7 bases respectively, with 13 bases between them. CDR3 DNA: TGTGCCTGGAGTGGACGGGGGCTGGGTGAAAAACTGTTTTTT. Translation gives CAWSGRGLGEKLFF.

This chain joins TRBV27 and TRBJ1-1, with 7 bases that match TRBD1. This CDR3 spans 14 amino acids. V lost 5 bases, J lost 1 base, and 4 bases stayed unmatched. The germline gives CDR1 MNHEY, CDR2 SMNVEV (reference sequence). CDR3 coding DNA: TGTGCCAGCAGTCCGGGGGACAGGAACACTGAAGCTTTCTTT. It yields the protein CASSPGDRNTEAFF.

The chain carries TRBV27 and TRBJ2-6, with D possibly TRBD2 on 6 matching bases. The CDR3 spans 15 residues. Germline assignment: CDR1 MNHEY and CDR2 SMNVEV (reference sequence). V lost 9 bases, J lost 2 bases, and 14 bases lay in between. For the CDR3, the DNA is TGTGCCAGTCGACTAGGGGTTCCTGGGGCCAACGTCCTGACTTTC. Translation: CASRLGVPGANVLTF.

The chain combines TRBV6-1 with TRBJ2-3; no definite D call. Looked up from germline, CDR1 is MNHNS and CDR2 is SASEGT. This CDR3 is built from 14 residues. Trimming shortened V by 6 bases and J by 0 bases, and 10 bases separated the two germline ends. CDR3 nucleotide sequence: TGTGCCAGCAGCGCGGTACCCAGCACAGATACGCAGTATTTT. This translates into CASSAVPSTDTQYF.

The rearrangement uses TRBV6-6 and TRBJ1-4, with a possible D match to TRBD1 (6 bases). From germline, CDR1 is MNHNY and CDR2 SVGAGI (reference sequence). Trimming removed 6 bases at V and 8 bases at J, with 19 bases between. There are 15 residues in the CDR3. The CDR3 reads CASRVSRGVGEKLFF. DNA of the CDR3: TGTGCCAGCAGGGTATCCAGGGGTGTCGGGGAAAAACTGTTTTTT.

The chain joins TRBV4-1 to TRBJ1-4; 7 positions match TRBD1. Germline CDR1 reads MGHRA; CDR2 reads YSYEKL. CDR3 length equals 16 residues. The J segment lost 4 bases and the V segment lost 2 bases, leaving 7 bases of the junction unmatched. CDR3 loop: CASSQLQTGLNEKLFF. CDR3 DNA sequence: TGCGCCAGCAGCCAACTCCAGACAGGGCTTAATGAAAAACTGTTTTTT.

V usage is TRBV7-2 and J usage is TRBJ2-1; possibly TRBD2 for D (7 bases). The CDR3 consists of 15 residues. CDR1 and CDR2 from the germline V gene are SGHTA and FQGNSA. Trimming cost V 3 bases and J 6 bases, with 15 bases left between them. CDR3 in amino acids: CASSLGGGPSNEQFF. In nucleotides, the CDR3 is TGTGCCAGCAGCTTGGGGGGGGGCCCAAGCAATGAGCAGTTCTTC.

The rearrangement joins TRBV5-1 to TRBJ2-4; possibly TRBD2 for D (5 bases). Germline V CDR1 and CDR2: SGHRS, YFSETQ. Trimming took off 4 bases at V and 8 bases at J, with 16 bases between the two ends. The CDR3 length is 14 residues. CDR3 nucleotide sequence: TGCGCCAGCAGCCAGTCAGACGACGGGGACATTCAGTACTTC. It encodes CASSQSDDGDIQYF.

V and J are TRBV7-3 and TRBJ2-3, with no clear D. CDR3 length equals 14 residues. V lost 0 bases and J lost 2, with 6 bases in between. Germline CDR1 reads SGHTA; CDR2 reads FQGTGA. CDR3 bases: TGTGCCAGCAGCTTAACGTCCCTCACAGATACGCAGTATTTT. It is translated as CASSLTSLTDTQYF.

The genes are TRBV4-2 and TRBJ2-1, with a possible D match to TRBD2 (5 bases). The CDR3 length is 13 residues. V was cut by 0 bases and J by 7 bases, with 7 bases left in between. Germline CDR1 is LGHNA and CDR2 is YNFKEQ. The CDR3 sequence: CASSQDPGNEQFF. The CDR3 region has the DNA TGTGCCAGCAGCCAAGATCCGGGAAATGAGCAGTTCTTC.

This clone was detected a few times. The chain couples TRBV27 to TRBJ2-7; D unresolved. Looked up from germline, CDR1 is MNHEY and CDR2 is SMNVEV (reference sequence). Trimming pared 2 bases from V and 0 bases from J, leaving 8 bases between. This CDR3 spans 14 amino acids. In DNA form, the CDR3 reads TGTGCCAGCAGTTTACGGTACAGCTCCTACGAGCAGTACTTC. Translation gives CASSLRYSSYEQYF.

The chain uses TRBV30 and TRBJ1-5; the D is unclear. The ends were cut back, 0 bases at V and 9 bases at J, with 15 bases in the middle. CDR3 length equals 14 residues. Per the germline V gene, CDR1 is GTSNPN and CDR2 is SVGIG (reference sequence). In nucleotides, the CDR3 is TGTGCCTGGAGTGTAGACCAGCAGACTAGGCCCCAGCATTTT. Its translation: CAWSVDQQTRPQHF.

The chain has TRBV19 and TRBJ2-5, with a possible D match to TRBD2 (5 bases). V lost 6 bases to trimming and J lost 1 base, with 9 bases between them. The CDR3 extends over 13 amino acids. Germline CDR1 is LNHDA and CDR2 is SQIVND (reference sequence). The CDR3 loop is CASSPGFQETQYF. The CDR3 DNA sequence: TGTGCCAGTAGCCCGGGGTTCCAAGAGACCCAGTACTTC.

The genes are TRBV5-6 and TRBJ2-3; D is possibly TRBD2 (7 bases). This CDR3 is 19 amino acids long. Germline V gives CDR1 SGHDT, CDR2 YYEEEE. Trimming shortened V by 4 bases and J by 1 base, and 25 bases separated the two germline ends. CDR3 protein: CASSAPLGGGPGGTDTQYF. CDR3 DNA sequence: TGTGCCAGCAGCGCTCCTCTGGGCGGGGGCCCAGGTGGCACAGATACGCAGTATTTT.

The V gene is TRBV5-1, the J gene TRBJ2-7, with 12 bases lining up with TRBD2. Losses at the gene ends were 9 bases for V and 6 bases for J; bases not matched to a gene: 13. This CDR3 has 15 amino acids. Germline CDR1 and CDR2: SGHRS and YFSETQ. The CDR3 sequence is CATAVETSGSTEQYF. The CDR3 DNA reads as TGCGCCACCGCAGTGGAGACTAGCGGGAGTACCGAGCAGTACTTC.

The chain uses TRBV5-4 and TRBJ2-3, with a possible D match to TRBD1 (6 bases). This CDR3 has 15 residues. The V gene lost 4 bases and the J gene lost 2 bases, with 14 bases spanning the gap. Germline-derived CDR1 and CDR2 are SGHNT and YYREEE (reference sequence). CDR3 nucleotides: TGTGCCAGCAGCGGGGGCCCTACTTACACAGATACGCAGTATTTT. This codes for CASSGGPTYTDTQYF. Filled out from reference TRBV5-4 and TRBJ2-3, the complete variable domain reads ETGVTQSPTHLIKTRGQQVTLRCSSQSGHNTVSWYQQALGQGPQFIFQYYREEENGRGNFPPRFSGLQFPNYSSELNVNALELDDSALYLCASSGGPTYTDTQYFGPGTRLTVL.

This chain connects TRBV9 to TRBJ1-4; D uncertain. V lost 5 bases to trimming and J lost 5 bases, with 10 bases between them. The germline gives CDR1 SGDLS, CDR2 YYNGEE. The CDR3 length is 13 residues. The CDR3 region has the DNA TGTGCCAGCAGTTCTGCCGGGAATGAAAAACTGTTTTTT. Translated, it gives CASSSAGNEKLFF.

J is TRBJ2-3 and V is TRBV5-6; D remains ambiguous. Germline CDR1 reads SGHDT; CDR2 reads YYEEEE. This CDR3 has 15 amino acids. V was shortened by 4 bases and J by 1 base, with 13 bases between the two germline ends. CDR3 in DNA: TGTGCCAGCAGCCCGTACTCGGCCCGCACAGATACGCAGTATTTT. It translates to CASSPYSARTDTQYF.

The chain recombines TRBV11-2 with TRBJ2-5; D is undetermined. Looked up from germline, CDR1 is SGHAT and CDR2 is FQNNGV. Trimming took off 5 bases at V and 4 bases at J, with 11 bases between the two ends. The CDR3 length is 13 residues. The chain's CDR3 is CASSPMGLETQYF. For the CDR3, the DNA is TGTGCCAGCAGCCCAATGGGTTTAGAGACCCAGTACTTC.

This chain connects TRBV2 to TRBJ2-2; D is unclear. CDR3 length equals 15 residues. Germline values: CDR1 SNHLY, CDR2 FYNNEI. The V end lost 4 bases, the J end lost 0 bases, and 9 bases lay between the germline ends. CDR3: CASSVVTANTGELFF. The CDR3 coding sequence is TGTGCCAGCAGTGTAGTGACTGCGAACACCGGGGAGCTGTTTTTT.

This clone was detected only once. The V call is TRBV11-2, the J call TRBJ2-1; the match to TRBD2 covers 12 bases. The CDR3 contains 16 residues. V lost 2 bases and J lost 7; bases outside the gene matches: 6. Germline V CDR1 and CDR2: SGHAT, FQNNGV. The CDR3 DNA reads TGTGCCAGCAGCTTAAGCGGGACTAGCGGGCGTAATGAGCAGTTCTTC. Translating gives CASSLSGTSGRNEQFF.

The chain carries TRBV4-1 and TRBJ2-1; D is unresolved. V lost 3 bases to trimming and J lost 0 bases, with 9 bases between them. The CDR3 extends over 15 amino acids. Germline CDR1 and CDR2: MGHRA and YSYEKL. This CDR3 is CASSQRQSSYNEQFF. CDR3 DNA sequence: TGCGCCAGCAGCCAGCGGCAGAGCTCCTACAATGAGCAGTTCTTC.

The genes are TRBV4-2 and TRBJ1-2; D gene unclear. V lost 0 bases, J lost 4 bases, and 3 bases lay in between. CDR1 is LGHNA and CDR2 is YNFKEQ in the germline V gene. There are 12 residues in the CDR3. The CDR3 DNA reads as TGTGCCAGCAGCCAAGATGGCTATGGCTACACCTTC. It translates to CASSQDGYGYTF.

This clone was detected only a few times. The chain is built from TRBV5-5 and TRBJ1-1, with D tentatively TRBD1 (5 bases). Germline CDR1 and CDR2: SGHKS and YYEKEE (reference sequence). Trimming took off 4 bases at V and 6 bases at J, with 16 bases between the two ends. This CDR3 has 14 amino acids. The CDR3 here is CASSRLLGVAEAFF. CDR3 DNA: TGTGCCAGCAGCAGGTTACTAGGGGTGGCTGAAGCTTTCTTT. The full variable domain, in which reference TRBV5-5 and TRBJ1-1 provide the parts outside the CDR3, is DAGVTQSPTHLIKTRGQQVTLRCSPISGHKSVSWYQQVLGQGPQFIFQYYEKEERGRGNFPDRFSARQFPNYSSELNVNALLLGDSALYLCASSRLLGVAEAFFGQGTRLTVV.

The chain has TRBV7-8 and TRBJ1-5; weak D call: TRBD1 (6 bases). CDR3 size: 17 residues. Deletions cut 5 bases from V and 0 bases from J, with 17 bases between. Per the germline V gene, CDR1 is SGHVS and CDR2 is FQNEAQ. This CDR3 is CASSTSAHRDSNQPQHF. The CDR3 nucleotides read TGTGCCAGCAGCACCTCGGCCCACAGGGATAGCAATCAGCCCCAGCATTTT. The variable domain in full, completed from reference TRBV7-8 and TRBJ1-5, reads GAGVSQSPRYKVAKRGQDVALRCDPISGHVSLFWYQQALGQGPEFLTYFQNEAQLDKSGLPSDRFFAERPEGSVSTLKIQRTQQEDSAVYLCASSTSAHRDSNQPQHFGDGTRLSIL.

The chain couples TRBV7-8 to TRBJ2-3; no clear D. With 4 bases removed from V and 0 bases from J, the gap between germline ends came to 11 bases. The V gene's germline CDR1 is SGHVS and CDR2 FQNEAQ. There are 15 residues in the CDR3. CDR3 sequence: CASSSSRTSTDTQYF. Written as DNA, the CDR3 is TGTGCCAGCAGCTCCTCCAGGACGAGCACAGATACGCAGTATTTT.

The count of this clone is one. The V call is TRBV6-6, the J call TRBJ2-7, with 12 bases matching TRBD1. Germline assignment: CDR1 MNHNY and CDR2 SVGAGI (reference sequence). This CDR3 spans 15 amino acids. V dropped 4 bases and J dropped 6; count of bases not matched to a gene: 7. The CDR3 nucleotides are TGTGCCAGCAGTTTCCCGGGACAGGGGGCGGGCGAGCAGTACTTC. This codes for CASSFPGQGAGEQYF.